This T cell receptor (beta chain) was sequenced for a study of blood T cell repertoires in COVID-19. In the study overall: Collection of acute and convalescent COVID-19 samples took place in the United States, Italy and Spain. T cells, B-cell-depleted T cells, or PBMCs supplied cDNA or gDNA.

The assay was immunoSEQ multiplex PCR, and TCRdb's table has in-frame clones only and misses some. The sample has a few hundred thousand clones; approximately 89% are singletons. The Seattle patients joined while their infection was active and were tracked longitudinally afterward. Sequenced: peripheral blood. The clonotype comes from a woman aged 55 to 70 with COVID-19, enrolled during active disease.

CDR3 nucleotides: TGTGCCAGCAGCTTAGCGAAGGGGATTTACGAGCAGTACTTC. Protein sequence: CASSLAKGIYEQYF. This rearrangement joins TRBV7-2 to TRBJ2-7; tentatively, D is TRBD1 (5 bases). V dropped 0 bases and J dropped 4 bases, with 10 bases sitting between them. The CDR3 loop spans 14 amino acids. Germline lookup yields CDR1 SGHTA and CDR2 FQGNSA.